Below, 11 T cell receptor beta chains from the same sample are listed, as sequenced in a study of T cell changes during pregnancy in multiple sclerosis. Profiled with immunoSEQ multiplex PCR; TCRdb holds only in-frame clones, not every one. The sample includes just under 70,000 clones, roughly nine tenths of them seen just once. The sample was peripheral blood, taken in the second trimester of pregnancy. The receptors were gathered from a female donor with multiple sclerosis, enrolled in a pregnancy study.

This chain joins TRBV5-6 and TRBJ1-3, with D possibly matching TRBD1 (5 bases). CDR1 and CDR2 from the germline V gene are SGHDT and YYEEEE. The CDR3 totals 16 residues. V shed 0 bases and J shed 5 bases, with 15 bases lying between them. The CDR3 nucleotides read TGTGCCAGCAGCTTGGGTCCCAGGGAAAGTCGAAACACCATATATTTT. Translated, it gives CASSLGPRESRNTIYF. The complete variable domain, with remaining parts taken from reference TRBV5-6 and TRBJ1-3, reads DAGVTQSPTHLIKTRGQQVTLRCSPKSGHDTVSWYQQALGQGPQFIFQYYEEEERQRGNFPDRFSGHQFPNYSSELNVNALLLGDSALYLCASSLGPRESRNTIYFGEGSWLTVV.

The J gene is TRBJ1-3, the V gene TRBV5-1; TRBD1 is a possible D gene (5 bases). V was pared by 4 bases and J by 0 bases, with 14 bases between. The CDR3 has 16 residues. The V gene's germline CDR1 is SGHRS and CDR2 YFSETQ. CDR3 coding DNA: TGCGCCAGCAGCCCCCCGACAGCAAACTCTGGAAACACCATATATTTT. This codes for CASSPPTANSGNTIYF.

The chain joins TRBV9 to TRBJ1-1; D possibly corresponds to TRBD1 (5 bases). This CDR3 has 16 amino acids. Per the germline V gene, CDR1 is SGDLS and CDR2 is YYNGEE. V lost 2 bases and J 0 bases, leaving 14 bases between the germline ends. CDR3 nucleotides: TGTGCCAGCAGCGTGGGCGGGGGAATAATGAACACTGAAGCTTTCTTT. Its protein product is CASSVGGGIMNTEAFF.

V is TRBV7-2 and J is TRBJ1-1; TRBD1 agrees at 8 bases. The CDR3 covers 15 residues. J was trimmed by 6 bases and V by 6 bases; bases with no gene match: 12. The germline V gene has CDR1 SGHTA and CDR2 FQGNSA. CDR3 sequence: CASRLKQGAVSEAFF. The DNA for the CDR3 is TGTGCCAGCAGACTTAAGCAGGGGGCCGTTTCTGAAGCTTTCTTT.

This clone showed up just once. The V and J genes are TRBV30 and TRBJ2-5; D is unresolved. The V end lost 2 bases, the J end lost 5 bases, and 12 bases lay between the germline ends. The CDR3 has 13 amino acids. CDR1 and CDR2 from the germline V gene are GTSNPN and SVGIG (reference sequence). The CDR3 reads CAWSWQARETQYF. CDR3 DNA sequence: TGTGCCTGGAGTTGGCAGGCCAGGGAGACCCAGTACTTC.

This sequence joins TRBV30 and TRBJ1-1; no clear D. Germline V lookup: CDR1 GTSNPN, CDR2 SVGIG (reference sequence). The germline V and J ends were trimmed by 2 bases and 1 base, with 14 bases remaining between them. This CDR3 has 15 amino acids. The CDR3 sequence is CAWSSLQLPNTEAFF. CDR3 nucleotide sequence: TGTGCCTGGAGTTCCCTACAGCTACCGAACACTGAAGCTTTCTTT.

The gene calls are TRBV14 and TRBJ2-3; 9 bases are a match to TRBD2. CDR1 is SGHDN and CDR2 is FVKESK in the germline V gene. There are 16 residues in the CDR3. V gave up 4 bases and J gave up 1 base; unmatched junction bases: 6. CDR3 bases: TGTGCCAGCAGCCCGCGGACTAGCGAGGGCACAGATACGCAGTATTTT. It is translated as CASSPRTSEGTDTQYF.

This clone was counted only a few times. The V call is TRBV9, the J call TRBJ1-1; TRBD1 aligns across 7 bases. CDR3 length: 14 residues. Unmatched junction bases numbered 4, after V lost 4 bases and J lost 1 base. Per the germline V gene, CDR1 is SGDLS and CDR2 is YYNGEE. The CDR3 protein is CASSPQGGNTEAFF. CDR3 nucleotide sequence: TGTGCCAGCAGCCCCCAGGGGGGGAACACTGAAGCTTTCTTT.

Note on this clone: It is unclear where the CDR3 begins or ends on the DNA, so no DNA is shown, and the CDR3 is as TCRdb lists it. This chain links TRBV4-2 with TRBJ2-5; the table's D call, TRBD2, has no DNA check behind it. Germline-derived CDR1 and CDR2 are LGHNA and YNFKEQ. The CDR3 adds up to 22 amino acids, both ends counted. The chain's CDR3 is CASSPGISVPAAKIGRQETQYF.

This chain uses TRBV7-6 with TRBJ2-1; D is uncertain. V lost 1 base and J lost 5, with 6 bases in between. CDR3 size: 13 residues. Germline V gene sequence: CDR1 SGHVS, CDR2 FNYEAQ. CDR3 residues: CASSLETDNEQFF. The CDR3 DNA reads TGTGCCAGCAGCTTAGAAACGGACAATGAGCAGTTCTTC.

The gene calls are TRBV7-3 and TRBJ2-7; D is perhaps TRBD2 (5 bases). The length of the CDR3 is 13 residues. V shed 4 bases and J shed 9 bases, with 16 bases lying between them. Germline values: CDR1 SGHTA, CDR2 FQGTGA. The CDR3 loop reads CASSSSKGTRQYF. CDR3 nucleotides: TGTGCCAGCAGCTCCTCAAAGGGAACTAGGCAGTACTTC.